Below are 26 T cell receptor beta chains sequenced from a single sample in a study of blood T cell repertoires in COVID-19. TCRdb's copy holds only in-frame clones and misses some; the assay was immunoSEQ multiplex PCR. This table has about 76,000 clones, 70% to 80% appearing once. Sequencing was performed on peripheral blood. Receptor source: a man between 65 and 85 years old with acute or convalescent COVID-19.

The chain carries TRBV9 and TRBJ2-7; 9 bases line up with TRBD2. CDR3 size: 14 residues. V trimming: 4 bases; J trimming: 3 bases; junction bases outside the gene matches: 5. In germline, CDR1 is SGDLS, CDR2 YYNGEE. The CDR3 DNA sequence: TGTGCCAGCAGCCCCCTGACTAGCGGCTACGAGCAGTACTTC. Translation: CASSPLTSGYEQYF.

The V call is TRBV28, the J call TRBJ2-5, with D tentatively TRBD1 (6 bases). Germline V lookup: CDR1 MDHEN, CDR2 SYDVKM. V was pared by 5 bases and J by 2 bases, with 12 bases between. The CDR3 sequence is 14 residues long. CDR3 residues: CASSDPGQQETQYF. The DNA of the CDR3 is TGTGCCAGCAGTGACCCGGGACAACAAGAGACCCAGTACTTC. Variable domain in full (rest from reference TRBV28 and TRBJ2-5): DVKVTQSSRYLVKRTGEKVFLECVQDMDHENMFWYRQDPGLGLRLIYFSYDVKMKEKGDIPEGYSVSREKKERFSLILESASTNQTSMYLCASSDPGQQETQYFGPGTRLLVL.

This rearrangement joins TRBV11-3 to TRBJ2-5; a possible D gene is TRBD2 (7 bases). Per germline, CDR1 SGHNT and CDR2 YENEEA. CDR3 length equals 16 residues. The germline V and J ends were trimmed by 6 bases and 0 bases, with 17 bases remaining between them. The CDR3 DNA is TGTGCCAGCAGTAGGGGGGGGGCTCCGTACCAAGAGACCCAGTACTTC. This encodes CASSRGGAPYQETQYF.

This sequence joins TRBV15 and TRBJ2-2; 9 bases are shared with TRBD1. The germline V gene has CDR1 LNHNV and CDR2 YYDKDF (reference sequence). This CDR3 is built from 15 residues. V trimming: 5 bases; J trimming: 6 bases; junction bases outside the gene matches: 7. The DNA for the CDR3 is TGTGCCACCAGCGGATTGGACAGGGGCCCCGGGGAGCTGTTTTTT. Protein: CATSGLDRGPGELFF.

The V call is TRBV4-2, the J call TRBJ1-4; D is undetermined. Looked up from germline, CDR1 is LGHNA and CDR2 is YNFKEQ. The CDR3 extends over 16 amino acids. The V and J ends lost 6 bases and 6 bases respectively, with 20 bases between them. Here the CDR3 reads CASSRDPGGYDEKLFF. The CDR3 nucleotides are TGTGCCAGCAGTCGAGACCCGGGAGGATACGATGAAAAACTGTTTTTT.

This CDR3 is CASSEVRGGQPQHF. The DNA for the CDR3 is TGTGCCAGCAGTGAGGTTAGGGGCGGTCAGCCCCAGCATTTT. The chain links TRBV2 to TRBJ1-5, with a tentative D call TRBD1 (5 bases). V was shortened by 3 bases and J by 6 bases, with 12 bases between the two germline ends. The CDR3 loop spans 14 amino acids. Germline-derived CDR1 and CDR2 are SNHLY and FYNNEI.

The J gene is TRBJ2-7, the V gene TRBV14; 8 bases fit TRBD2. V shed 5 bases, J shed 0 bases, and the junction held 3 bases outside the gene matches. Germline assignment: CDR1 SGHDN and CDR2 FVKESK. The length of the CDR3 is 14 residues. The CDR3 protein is CASSSSGNSYEQYF. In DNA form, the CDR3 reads TGTGCCAGCAGCAGTAGCGGGAACTCCTACGAGCAGTACTTC. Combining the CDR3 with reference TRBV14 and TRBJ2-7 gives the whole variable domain EAGVTQFPSHSVIEKGQTVTLRCDPISGHDNLYWYRRVMGKEIKFLLHFVKESKQDESGMPNNRFLAERTGGTYSTLKVQPAELEDSGVYFCASSSSGNSYEQYFGPGTRLTVT.

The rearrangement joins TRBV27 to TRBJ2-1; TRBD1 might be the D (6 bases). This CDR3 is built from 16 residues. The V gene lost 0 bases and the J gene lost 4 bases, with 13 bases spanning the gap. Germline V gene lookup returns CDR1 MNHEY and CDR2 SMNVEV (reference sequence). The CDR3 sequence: CASSLSAGVIYNEQFF. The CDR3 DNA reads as TGTGCCAGCAGTTTATCTGCAGGGGTGATTTACAATGAGCAGTTCTTC.

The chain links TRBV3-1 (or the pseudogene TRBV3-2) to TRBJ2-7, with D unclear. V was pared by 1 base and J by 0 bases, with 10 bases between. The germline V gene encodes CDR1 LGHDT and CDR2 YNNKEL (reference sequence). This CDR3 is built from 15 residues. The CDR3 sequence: CASSQVLSASYEQYF. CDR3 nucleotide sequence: TGTGCCAGCAGCCAAGTCCTGAGTGCCTCCTACGAGCAGTACTTC.

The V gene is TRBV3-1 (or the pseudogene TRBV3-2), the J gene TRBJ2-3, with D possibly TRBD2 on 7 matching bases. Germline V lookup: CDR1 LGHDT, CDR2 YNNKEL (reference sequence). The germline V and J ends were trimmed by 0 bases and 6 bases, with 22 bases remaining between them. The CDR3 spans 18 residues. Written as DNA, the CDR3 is TGTGCCAGCAGCCAAGATGGGAGGGCAGGGGCCAATAGGGATACGCAGTATTTT. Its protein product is CASSQDGRAGANRDTQYF.

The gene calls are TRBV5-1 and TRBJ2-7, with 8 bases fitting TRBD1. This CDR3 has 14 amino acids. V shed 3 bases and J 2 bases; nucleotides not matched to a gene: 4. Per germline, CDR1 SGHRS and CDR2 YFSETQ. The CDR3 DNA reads TGCGCCAGCAGCTCCCCGGACAGGGCCTACGAGCAGTACTTC. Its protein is CASSSPDRAYEQYF.

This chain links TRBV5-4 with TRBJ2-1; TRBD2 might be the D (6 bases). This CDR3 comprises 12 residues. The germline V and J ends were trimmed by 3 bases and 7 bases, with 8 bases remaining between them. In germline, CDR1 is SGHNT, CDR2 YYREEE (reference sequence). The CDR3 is CASSWEANEQFF. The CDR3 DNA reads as TGTGCCAGCAGCTGGGAGGCTAATGAGCAGTTCTTC.

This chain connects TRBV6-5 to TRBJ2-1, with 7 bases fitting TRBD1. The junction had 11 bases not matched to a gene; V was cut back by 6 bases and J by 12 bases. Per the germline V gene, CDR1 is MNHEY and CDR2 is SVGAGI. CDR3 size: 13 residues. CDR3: CASSQDRSIGQFF. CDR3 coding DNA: TGTGCCAGCAGCCAGGACAGGTCTATCGGGCAGTTCTTC.

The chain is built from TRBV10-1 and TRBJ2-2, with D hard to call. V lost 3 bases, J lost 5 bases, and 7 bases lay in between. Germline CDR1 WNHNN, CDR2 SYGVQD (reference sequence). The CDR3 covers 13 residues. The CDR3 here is CASSDTTTGELFF. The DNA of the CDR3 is TGCGCCAGCAGTGACACCACTACCGGGGAGCTGTTTTTT.

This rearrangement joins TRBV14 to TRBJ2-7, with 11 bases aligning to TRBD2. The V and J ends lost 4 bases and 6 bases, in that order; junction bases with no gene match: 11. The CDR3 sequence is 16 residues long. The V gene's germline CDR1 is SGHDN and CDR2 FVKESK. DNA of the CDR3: TGTGCCAGCAGCCTTCAGCGGGCTAGCGGGAGGACCGAGCAGTACTTC. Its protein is CASSLQRASGRTEQYF. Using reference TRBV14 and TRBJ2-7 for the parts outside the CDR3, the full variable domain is EAGVTQFPSHSVIEKGQTVTLRCDPISGHDNLYWYRRVMGKEIKFLLHFVKESKQDESGMPNNRFLAERTGGTYSTLKVQPAELEDSGVYFCASSLQRASGRTEQYFGPGTRLTVT.

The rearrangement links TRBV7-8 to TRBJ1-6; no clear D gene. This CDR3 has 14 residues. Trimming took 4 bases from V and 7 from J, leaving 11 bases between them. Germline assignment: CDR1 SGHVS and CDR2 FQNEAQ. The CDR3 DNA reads TGTGCCAGCAGCTCCCGTGGGCTAAATTCACCCCTCCACTTT. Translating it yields CASSSRGLNSPLHF.

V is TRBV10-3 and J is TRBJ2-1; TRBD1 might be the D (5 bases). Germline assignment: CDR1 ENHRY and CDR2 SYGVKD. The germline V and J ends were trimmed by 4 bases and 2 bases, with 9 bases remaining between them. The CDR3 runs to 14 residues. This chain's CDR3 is CAISAGSPYNEQFF. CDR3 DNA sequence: TGTGCCATCAGTGCAGGGTCCCCCTACAATGAGCAGTTCTTC.

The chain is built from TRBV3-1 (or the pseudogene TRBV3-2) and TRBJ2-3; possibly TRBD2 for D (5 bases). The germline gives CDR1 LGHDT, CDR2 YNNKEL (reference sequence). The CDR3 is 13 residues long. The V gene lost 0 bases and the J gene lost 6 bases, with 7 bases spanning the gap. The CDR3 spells CASSQDGGDTQYF. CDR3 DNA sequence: TGTGCCAGCAGCCAAGACGGAGGTGATACGCAGTATTTT.

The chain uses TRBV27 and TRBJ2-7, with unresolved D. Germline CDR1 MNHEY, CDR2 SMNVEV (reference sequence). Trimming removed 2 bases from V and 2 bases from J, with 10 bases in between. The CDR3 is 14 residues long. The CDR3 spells CASSLAGRTYEQYF. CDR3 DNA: TGTGCCAGCAGTTTAGCAGGCCGTACCTACGAGCAGTACTTC.

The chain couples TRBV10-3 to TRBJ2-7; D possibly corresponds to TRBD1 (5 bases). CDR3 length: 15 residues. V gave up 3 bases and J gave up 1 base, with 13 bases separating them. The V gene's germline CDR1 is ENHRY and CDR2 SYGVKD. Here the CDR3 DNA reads TGTGCCATCAGTGAAGGGTCCAGGGCATCCTACGAGCAGTACTTC. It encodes CAISEGSRASYEQYF.

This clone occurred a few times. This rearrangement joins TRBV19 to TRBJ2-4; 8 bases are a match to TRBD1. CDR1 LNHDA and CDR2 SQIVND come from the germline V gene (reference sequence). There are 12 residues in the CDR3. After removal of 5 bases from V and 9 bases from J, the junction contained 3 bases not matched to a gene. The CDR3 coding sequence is TGTGCCAGTAGTGGACAGGGCACCATTCAGTACTTC. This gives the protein CASSGQGTIQYF.

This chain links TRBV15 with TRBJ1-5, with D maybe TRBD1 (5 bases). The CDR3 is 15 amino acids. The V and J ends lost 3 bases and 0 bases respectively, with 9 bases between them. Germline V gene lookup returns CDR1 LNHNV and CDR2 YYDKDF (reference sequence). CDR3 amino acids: CATSSRDYSNQPQHF. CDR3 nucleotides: TGTGCCACCAGCAGTCGGGACTATAGCAATCAGCCCCAGCATTTT.

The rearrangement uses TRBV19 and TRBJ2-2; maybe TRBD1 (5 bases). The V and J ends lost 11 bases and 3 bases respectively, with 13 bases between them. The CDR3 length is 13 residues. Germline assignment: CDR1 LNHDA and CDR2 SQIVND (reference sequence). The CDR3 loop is CASMTDYTGELFF. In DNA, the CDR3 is TGTGCCTCAATGACAGATTACACCGGGGAGCTGTTTTTT.

The CDR3 bases are TGTGCCAGCAGCCCAACGGCCAGGGCAGATGAGCAGTTCTTC. Translation: CASSPTARADEQFF. This chain uses TRBV6-6 with TRBJ2-1; weak D call: TRBD1 (5 bases). With 6 bases removed from V and 8 bases from J, the gap between germline ends came to 17 bases. The CDR3 runs 14 residues. Germline CDR1 and CDR2: MNHNY and SVGAGI (reference sequence).

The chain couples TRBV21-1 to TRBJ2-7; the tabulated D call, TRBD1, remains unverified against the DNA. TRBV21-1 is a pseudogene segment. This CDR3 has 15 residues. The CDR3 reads CASSARQGQADEQYF. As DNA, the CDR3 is TGTGCCAGCAGCGCCCGACAGGGCCAGGCGGACGAGCAGTACTTC.

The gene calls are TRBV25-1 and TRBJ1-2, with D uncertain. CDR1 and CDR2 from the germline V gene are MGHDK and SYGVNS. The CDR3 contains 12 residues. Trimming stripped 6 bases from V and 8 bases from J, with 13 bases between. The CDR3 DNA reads TGTGCCAGCAGCGCTGGGGAGCTGGGCTACACCTTC. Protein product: CASSAGELGYTF.